A selection of T cell receptor beta chains follows, all from one sample in a study of T cell changes during pregnancy in multiple sclerosis. Assay used: immunoSEQ multiplex PCR; TCRdb lists only in-frame clones, some missing. Here the sample spans tens of thousands of clones, roughly nine tenths being singletons. Sample: CD4+ T cells from peripheral blood mononuclear cells, taken before pregnancy. These receptor sequences come from a female donor with multiple sclerosis, enrolled in a pregnancy study. The CDR3 runs from the conserved cysteine through the conserved F or W. D genes are given only for firm matches. Part of the rows lack a size; the others show once, few, many or a class for expanded clones.

v_call	j_call	d_call	clone_size	cdr3_nt	cdr3_aa
TRBV7-2	TRBJ1-4	-	-	TGTGCCAGCAGCTCCACTCGATCGTGGGAGACAACTAATGAAAAACTGTTTTTT	CASSSTRSWETTNEKLFF
TRBV7-9	TRBJ2-2	TRBD2	-	TGTGCCAGCAGCCTGAACGGGGGGACCGGGGAGCTGTTTTTT	CASSLNGGTGELFF
TRBV9	TRBJ1-1	-	-	TGTGCCAGCAGCCGTGGACATCGGGGGGGGAACACTGAAGCTTTCTTT	CASSRGHRGGNTEAFF
TRBV27	TRBJ2-2	-	-	TGTGCCAGCACACCAAGTCAGGTTCCCGGGGAGCTGTTTTTT	CASTPSQVPGELFF
TRBV7-9	TRBJ1-1	-	-	TGTGCCAGCAGCTTACACGGAGGGGTGAACACTGAAGCTTTCTTT	CASSLHGGVNTEAFF
TRBV6-5	TRBJ1-4	-	once	TGTGCCAGCAGTTCCCGACAGTCAACTAATGAAAAACTGTTTTTT	CASSSRQSTNEKLFF
TRBV10-3	TRBJ1-1	-	-	TGTGCCATCGCTAAAACGAACACTGAAGCTTTCTTT	CAIAKTNTEAFF
TRBV5-6	TRBJ2-1	-	few	TGTGCCAGCAGCTTAGGCAGGGTTGGTGAGCAGTTCTTC	CASSLGRVGEQFF
TRBV7-2	TRBJ2-3	TRBD2	-	TGTGCCAGCAGCTTCGCTAGCGGGGGGAGAGATACGCAGTATTTT	CASSFASGGRDTQYF
TRBV5-4	TRBJ2-1	TRBD2	-	TGTGCCAGCAGCTTGGCGGGGGGGCGGGTTGAGCAGTTCTTC	CASSLAGGRVEQFF
TRBV9	TRBJ2-3	TRBD2	-	TGTGCCAGCAGCGCGGACCCGGGAGGGGATACGCAGTATTTT	CASSADPGGDTQYF
TRBV30	TRBJ2-2	TRBD1	-	TGTGCCTGGAGTGTCCGAATCATAGGGGGCAGAGGTGTGGGCAACACCGGGGAGCTGTTTTTT	CAWSVRIIGGRGVGNTGELFF
TRBV9	TRBJ1-2	-	once	TGTGCCAGCAGTTGGAGTAACTATGGCTACACCTTC	CASSWSNYGYTF
TRBV6-5	TRBJ2-4	-	-	TGTGCCAGCAGTTACTCGTCCCTTGGGGGGGGGCGTATTCAGTACTTC	CASSYSSLGGGRIQYF
TRBV7-8	TRBJ1-1	-	-	TGTGCCAGCAGACCGGGGGGGAACACTGAAGCTTTCTTT	CASRPGGNTEAFF
TRBV18	TRBJ2-7	-	-	TGTGCCAGCTCACCACTTCTGGAGAGCCACGAGCAGTACTTC	CASSPLLESHEQYF
TRBV29-1	TRBJ1-3	TRBD1	-	TGCAGCGTCCCCGGGACAGACTCTGGAAACACCATATATTTT	CSVPGTDSGNTIYF
TRBV5-4	TRBJ1-6	TRBD1	-	TGTGCCAGCAGTACGGACAGGGGTTATGAATATAATTCACCCCTCCACTTT	CASSTDRGYEYNSPLHF
TRBV5-1	TRBJ1-1	TRBD1	once	TGCGCCAGCAGCGTGGGACAGAGAAACACTGAAGCTTTCTTT	CASSVGQRNTEAFF
TRBV18	TRBJ1-5	TRBD1	once	TGTGCCAGCTCACGGCAGGGGGTCAATCAGCCCCAGCATTTT	CASSRQGVNQPQHF
TRBV5-1	TRBJ1-3	-	-	TGCGCCAGCAGCCCCGGCGGCTCTGGAAACACCATATATTTT	CASSPGGSGNTIYF
TRBV7-9	TRBJ1-5	TRBD1	-	TGTGCCAGCAGCTTAGCCGGCCGACAGGGGCTAAATCAGCCCCAGCATTTT	CASSLAGRQGLNQPQHF
TRBV29-1	TRBJ2-5	TRBD2	-	TGCAGCGTCTCAACTAGCGGCGTACGGCAGTACTTC	CSVSTSGVRQYF
TRBV18	TRBJ2-7	-	-	TGTGCCAGCTCGGGGGGTTCCTACGAGCAGTACTTC	CASSGGSYEQYF
TRBV6-5	TRBJ2-7	-	-	TGTGCCAGCAGTTACCGAACCTGGGACATACAGTACTTC	CASSYRTWDIQYF
TRBV6-5	TRBJ2-7	-	-	TGTGCCAGCAGTAACGTCGGCGAGCAGTACTTC	CASSNVGEQYF
TRBV19	TRBJ1-5	-	once	TGTGCCAGTAGGACGGAGGGGTCACGAAGCAATCAGCCCCAGCATTTT	CASRTEGSRSNQPQHF
TRBV7-2	TRBJ1-1	TRBD1	-	TGTGCCAGCAGCTTCGACAGGGAAGCTGAAGCTTTCTTT	CASSFDREAEAFF
TRBV6-5	TRBJ2-2	-	-	TGTGCCAGCAGTTACTCGGAGACCGGGGAGCTGTTTTTT	CASSYSETGELFF
TRBV4-1	TRBJ2-1	-	-	TGCGCCAGCAGCCAAGATCAGGCCCAAACTAGTTTCTTC	CASSQDQAQTSFF
TRBV16	TRBJ2-5	TRBD1	-	TGTGCCAGCAGCCAAATGACAGGGCGGGAGACCCAGTACTTC	CASSQMTGRETQYF
TRBV5-4	TRBJ2-7	-	once	TGTGCCAGCAGCTTCCCCAGGGTCAACGAGCAGTACTTC	CASSFPRVNEQYF
TRBV9	TRBJ1-2	-	-	TGTGCCAGCACCACGGGGGGCAGCACTATGGATCGCTACACCTTC	CASTTGGSTMDRYTF
TRBV6-5	TRBJ1-2	-	-	TGTGCCAGCAGTTACTCGACAGTCGGTGGCTACACCTTC	CASSYSTVGGYTF
TRBV4-2	TRBJ1-5	TRBD1	-	TGTGCCAGCAGCCAATGGGCGGGGACAGGGTACCAGCCCCAGCATTTT	CASSQWAGTGYQPQHF
TRBV19	TRBJ1-5	-	once	TGTGCCAGTAGTTACGTGGTTCAGGGGAATCAGCCCCAGCATTTT	CASSYVVQGNQPQHF
TRBV9	TRBJ2-1	TRBD2	-	TGTGCCAGCAGCGGACCGAGCGGGGGCTCCTACAATGAGCAGTTCTTC	CASSGPSGGSYNEQFF
TRBV11-2	TRBJ2-4	-	-	TGTGCCAGCAGCTTAGATCTGGCAGGAAACATTCAGTACTTC	CASSLDLAGNIQYF
TRBV9	TRBJ1-2	TRBD1	-	TGTGCCAGCAGCGGACAGGGGGCAGTCTATGGCTACACCTTC	CASSGQGAVYGYTF
TRBV7-9	TRBJ1-5	TRBD1	-	TGTGCCAGCAGCCAGGGGACAGGGGGATACCATGAGCCCCAGCATTTT	CASSQGTGGYHEPQHF
TRBV13	TRBJ1-6	-	-	TGTGCCAGCAGTTTTGACAGGTCCTATAATTCACCCCTCCACTTT	CASSFDRSYNSPLHF